The 27 T cell receptor beta chains below all came from one sample that was sequenced in a study of cytomegalovirus exposure and HLA in healthy donors. PCR primers comprised 60 Vbeta and 13 Jbeta primers. Sequencing was performed with immunoSEQ multiplex PCR; in TCRdb, only in-frame clones are kept and a portion is missing. This sample yields about 95,000 clones, of which approximately 70% are seen a single time; around 16% belongs to the top ten. Sequenced: PBMCs. These receptors were taken from a woman in her forties or fifties in good health and CMV-seropositive.

The V call is TRBV13, the J call TRBJ2-6; D gene unclear. The CDR3 runs to 14 residues. The V gene's germline CDR1 is PRHDT and CDR2 FYEKMQ (reference sequence). V lost 4 bases to trimming and J lost 0 bases, with 4 bases between them. The CDR3 reads CASSSNSGANVLTF. CDR3 bases: TGTGCCAGCAGCTCAAACTCTGGGGCCAACGTCCTGACTTTC.

A single count supports this clone. V gene TRBV5-4 combines with J gene TRBJ2-3; possibly TRBD1 for D (6 bases). There are 16 residues in the CDR3. Trimming removed 4 bases from V and 2 bases from J, with 17 bases in between. Germline V CDR1 and CDR2: SGHNT, YYREEE (reference sequence). The CDR3 loop is CASSPQGTLATDTQYF. DNA for the CDR3: TGTGCCAGCAGCCCGCAGGGGACCCTCGCCACAGATACGCAGTATTTT.

J is TRBJ1-4 and V is TRBV10-2; D is possibly TRBD1 (6 bases). The V gene's germline CDR1 is WSHSY and CDR2 SAAADI. The CDR3 totals 14 residues. V lost 5 bases and J lost 7, with 14 bases in between. The CDR3 sequence is CASSMTTRGEKLFF. DNA for the CDR3: TGCGCCAGCAGTATGACCACCAGGGGTGAAAAACTGTTTTTT.

The chain recombines TRBV23-1 with TRBJ1-3; D gene unclear. TRBV23-1 is recorded as an ORF, its role being uncertain. The CDR3 is 15 amino acids. Trimming left V 2 bases short and J 0 bases short, with 8 bases between. The CDR3 sequence: CASSQKAGSGNTIYF. In nucleotides, the CDR3 is TGCGCCAGCAGTCAAAAAGCTGGCTCTGGAAACACCATATATTTT.

Notes on this clone: Additional DNA sequences in this sample encode the identical CDR3. The chain combines TRBV19 with TRBJ1-1; 8 positions match TRBD1. CDR3 length: 15 residues. V lost 0 bases, J lost 5 bases, and 5 bases stayed unmatched. Germline lookup yields CDR1 LNHDA and CDR2 SQIVND (reference sequence). Here the CDR3 reads CASSIDAGGITEAFF. In DNA form, the CDR3 reads TGTGCCAGTAGTATAGATGCAGGGGGCATTACTGAAGCTTTCTTT.

This clone was counted a few times. The chain employs TRBV25-1 and TRBJ1-6; D not resolved. The CDR3 contains 14 residues. The germline V and J ends were trimmed by 3 bases and 7 bases, with 10 bases remaining between them. Germline V gene lookup returns CDR1 MGHDK and CDR2 SYGVNS. CDR3 protein: CASSDRFQNSPLHF. The CDR3 region has the DNA TGTGCCAGCAGTGACAGGTTCCAAAATTCACCCCTCCACTTT.

The V call is TRBV5-8, the J call TRBJ1-2; D ambiguous. Trimming removed 2 bases at V and 7 bases at J, with 9 bases between. The CDR3 loop spans 12 amino acids. Germline V CDR1 and CDR2: SGHTS, YDEGEE. This CDR3 reads CASSFQAGGYTF. CDR3 in DNA: TGTGCCAGCAGCTTTCAGGCGGGTGGCTACACCTTC.

The CDR3, as DNA: TGTGCCAGCAGTTTTAGGGGCTGGGAGACCCAGTACTTC. Translation: CASSFRGWETQYF. This rearrangement joins TRBV27 to TRBJ2-5; a possible D gene is TRBD1 (5 bases). Germline-derived CDR1 and CDR2 are MNHEY and SMNVEV (reference sequence). The germline V and J ends were trimmed by 3 bases and 5 bases, with 10 bases remaining between them. CDR3 length equals 13 residues.

The rearrangement uses TRBV28 and TRBJ1-5; D gene unclear. Germline CDR1 reads MDHEN; CDR2 reads SYDVKM. V lost 7 bases and J 2 bases, leaving 6 bases between the germline ends. The CDR3 loop spans 12 amino acids. In DNA form, the CDR3 reads TGTGCCAGCACGGAGCGCAATCAGCCCCAGCATTTT. Its protein is CASTERNQPQHF. Based on the CDR3 plus reference TRBV28 and TRBJ1-5, the full variable domain is DVKVTQSSRYLVKRTGEKVFLECVQDMDHENMFWYRQDPGLGLRLIYFSYDVKMKEKGDIPEGYSVSREKKERFSLILESASTNQTSMYLCASTERNQPQHFGDGTRLSIL.

This clone was seen just once. The rearrangement uses TRBV7-9 and TRBJ2-7; TRBD2 agrees at 8 bases. V was clipped by 2 bases and J by 4 bases; unmatched bases: 13. The CDR3 runs 17 residues. Germline V gene data show CDR1 as SEHNR and CDR2 as FQNEAQ (reference sequence). The CDR3: CASSLQGSGTMLYEQYF. In DNA form, the CDR3 reads TGTGCCAGCAGCTTACAAGGTAGCGGGACCATGTTATACGAGCAGTACTTC.

The chain couples TRBV9 to TRBJ2-3; TRBD1 is a possible D gene (6 bases). Trimming removed 3 bases from V and 3 bases from J, with 14 bases in between. The V gene's germline CDR1 is SGDLS and CDR2 YYNGEE. The CDR3 spans 15 residues. CDR3 nucleotides: TGTGCCAGCAGCGAGGGACACGCGAGAACAGATACGCAGTATTTT. Amino acid sequence: CASSEGHARTDTQYF.

The rearrangement uses TRBV5-6 and TRBJ1-1, with no clear D. The CDR3 consists of 14 residues. Per the germline V gene, CDR1 is SGHDT and CDR2 is YYEEEE. V lost 3 bases to trimming and J lost 4 bases, with 13 bases between them. CDR3 nucleotide sequence: TGTGCCAGCAGCTCCGTTACCTGGAGCACTGAAGCTTTCTTT. Its translation: CASSSVTWSTEAFF.

The chain links TRBV4-2 to TRBJ2-1; 7 bases agree with TRBD2. Germline CDR1 LGHNA, CDR2 YNFKEQ. The CDR3 is made up of 15 amino acids. The V segment lost 1 base and the J segment 4 bases; nucleotides outside the gene matches: 4. CDR3 nucleotide sequence: TGTGCCAGCAGCCAAGTGGGACTAAGATACAATGAGCAGTTCTTC. Translating gives CASSQVGLRYNEQFF.

The CDR3 spells CASSSGTGGLKTQYF. CDR3 sequence (DNA): TGTGCCAGCAGTTCCGGGACAGGGGGCCTGAAGACCCAGTACTTC. The V and J genes are TRBV6-1 and TRBJ2-5; 12 bases line up with TRBD1. The V and J ends lost 5 bases and 6 bases, in that order; junction bases with no gene match: 7. CDR1 is MNHNS and CDR2 is SASEGT in the germline V gene. This CDR3 contains 15 residues.

The J gene is TRBJ2-1, the V gene TRBV11-3; 11 nucleotides align to TRBD2. V dropped 1 base and J dropped 5; count of bases not matched to a gene: 1. This CDR3 spans 15 amino acids. Germline loops: CDR1 SGHNT, CDR2 YENEEA. CDR3 protein: CASSLVLAGDNEQFF. The CDR3 bases are TGTGCCAGCAGCTTAGTACTAGCGGGAGACAATGAGCAGTTCTTC. The full variable domain, completed using reference TRBV11-3 and TRBJ2-1, is EAGVVQSPRYKIIEKKQPVAFWCNPISGHNTLYWYLQNLGQGPELLIRYENEEAVDDSQLPKDRFSAERLKGVDSTLKIQPAELGDSAVYLCASSLVLAGDNEQFFGPGTRLTVL.

The CDR3 sequence is CASSLGQGATNEKLFF. The CDR3 region has the DNA TGCGCCAGCAGCCTAGGACAGGGGGCGACTAATGAAAAACTGTTTTTT. This chain links TRBV5-1 with TRBJ1-4; 11 bases fit TRBD1. The CDR3 consists of 16 residues. CDR1 SGHRS and CDR2 YFSETQ come from the germline V gene. After removal of 4 bases from V and 2 bases from J, the junction contained 4 bases not matched to a gene.

The rearrangement links TRBV5-6 to TRBJ1-2; D is possibly TRBD1 (5 bases). Germline values: CDR1 SGHDT, CDR2 YYEEEE. This CDR3 spans 13 amino acids. Trimming left V 4 bases short and J 4 bases short, with 11 bases between. The CDR3 loop reads CASSHDSVYGYTF. The DNA of the CDR3 is TGTGCCAGCAGCCATGACAGCGTCTATGGCTACACCTTC. Together with reference TRBV5-6 and TRBJ1-2, the CDR3 gives the full variable domain: DAGVTQSPTHLIKTRGQQVTLRCSPKSGHDTVSWYQQALGQGPQFIFQYYEEEERQRGNFPDRFSGHQFPNYSSELNVNALLLGDSALYLCASSHDSVYGYTFGSGTRLTVV.

Only one count was recorded for this clone. V is TRBV10-3 and J is TRBJ2-7; 7 positions agree with TRBD1. After removal of 2 bases from V and 7 bases from J, the junction contained 8 bases not matched to a gene. The CDR3 length is 14 residues. The germline V gene has CDR1 ENHRY and CDR2 SYGVKD. The CDR3 protein is CAISEARQGDEQYF. The CDR3, as DNA: TGTGCCATCAGTGAGGCACGACAGGGTGATGAGCAGTACTTC.

The J gene is TRBJ1-5, the V gene TRBV6-1; 8 nucleotides match TRBD1. Germline CDR1 reads MNHNS; CDR2 reads SASEGT. The CDR3 has 15 amino acids. V lost 8 bases and J lost 5; bases outside the gene matches: 11. The CDR3 DNA is TGTGCCAGCCAAACCCCCGGACAGGGATATCAGCCCCAGCATTTT. This codes for CASQTPGQGYQPQHF.

Only a few counts were recorded for this clone. The chain is built from TRBV7-2 and TRBJ2-7, with D perhaps matching TRBD2 (5 bases). The CDR3 loop spans 13 amino acids. The germline V gene encodes CDR1 SGHTA and CDR2 FQGNSA. V dropped 0 bases and J dropped 5 bases, with 8 bases sitting between them. CDR3 coding DNA: TGTGCCAGCAGCTTAGCAATGGGAGACGAGCAGTACTTC. Amino acids: CASSLAMGDEQYF.

This clone was observed a single time. The chain employs TRBV7-3 and TRBJ2-3; TRBD2 matches 8 bases. The CDR3 runs to 14 residues. V was pared by 1 base and J by 5 bases, with 2 bases of the junction left unmatched. Germline V lookup: CDR1 SGHTA, CDR2 FQGTGA. The CDR3 loop reads CASSLNGRGDTQYF. The CDR3 coding sequence is TGTGCCAGCAGCTTAAACGGGAGGGGAGATACGCAGTATTTT.

The count of this clone is one. The V gene is TRBV7-2, the J gene TRBJ2-7; D remains unclear. Germline CDR1 reads SGHTA; CDR2 reads FQGNSA. There are 16 residues in the CDR3. Trimming cost V 1 base and J 4 bases, with 17 bases left between them. CDR3 bases: TGTGCCAGCAGCTTAGTCGGAAGGCCGGGTGGTTACGAGCAGTACTTC. Translation gives CASSLVGRPGGYEQYF. Together with reference TRBV7-2 and TRBJ2-7, the CDR3 gives the full variable domain: GAGVSQSPSNKVTEKGKDVELRCDPISGHTALYWYRQSLGQGLEFLIYFQGNSAPDKSGLPSDRFSAERTGGSVSTLTIQRTQQEDSAVYLCASSLVGRPGGYEQYFGPGTRLTVT.

There are a few counts of this clone. The genes are TRBV11-2 and TRBJ2-5, with 9 bases that match TRBD2. The CDR3 loop spans 14 amino acids. V lost 4 bases and J lost 6; bases outside the gene matches: 6. CDR1 and CDR2 (germline): SGHAT, FQNNGV. CDR3 amino acids: CASSYTSGYKTQYF. CDR3 sequence (DNA): TGTGCCAGCAGCTATACTAGCGGGTATAAGACCCAGTACTTC. The whole variable domain, filled in from reference TRBV11-2 and TRBJ2-5, reads EAGVAQSPRYKIIEKRQSVAFWCNPISGHATLYWYQQILGQGPKLLIQFQNNGVVDDSQLPKDRFSAERLKGVDSTLKIQPAKLEDSAVYLCASSYTSGYKTQYFGPGTRLLVL.

The CDR3 is CASSLGTLAGGDNEQFF. In DNA form, the CDR3 reads TGCGCCAGCAGCTTGGGTACTCTAGCGGGAGGCGACAATGAGCAGTTCTTC. This chain joins TRBV5-1 and TRBJ2-1; 11 nucleotides agree with TRBD2. The CDR3 contains 17 residues. Germline V gene lookup returns CDR1 SGHRS and CDR2 YFSETQ. The trim removed 0 bases at V and 5 bases at J, leaving 7 bases unmatched.

The J gene is TRBJ1-6, the V gene TRBV7-3; 8 positions agree with TRBD1. The trim removed 4 bases at V and 8 bases at J, leaving 4 bases unmatched. CDR3 length equals 14 residues. Germline loops: CDR1 SGHTA, CDR2 FQGTGA. The chain's CDR3 is CASSSTGGDSPLHF. The CDR3 coding sequence is TGTGCCAGCAGCTCAACAGGGGGGGATTCACCCCTCCACTTT.

This chain uses TRBV7-2 with TRBJ2-1, with 14 bases lining up with TRBD2. Losses at the gene ends were 6 bases for V and 10 bases for J; bases not matched to a gene: 14. Germline V gives CDR1 SGHTA, CDR2 FQGNSA. The CDR3 runs 17 residues. The DNA for the CDR3 is TGTGCCAGCAGTCTCCTCGGGGGACTAGCGGGAGCAGACGAGCAGTTCTTC. This codes for CASSLLGGLAGADEQFF.

The chain employs TRBV5-6 and TRBJ2-3; weak D call: TRBD2 (5 bases). Germline V lookup: CDR1 SGHDT, CDR2 YYEEEE. Trimming took 0 bases from V and 6 from J, leaving 11 bases between them. The length of the CDR3 is 14 residues. This CDR3 is CASSLVTPGDTQYF. The CDR3 DNA sequence: TGTGCCAGCAGCTTGGTCACTCCGGGGGATACGCAGTATTTT.